One TCR beta chain is described in this entry. The antigen is unknown. The data belong to a study of T cell responses to AZD1222 COVID-19 vaccine. TCRdb's table, derived via immunoSEQ multiplex PCR, lists solely in-frame clones and lacks some. This table lists some 150,000 clones. Study observations and caveats: Repertoire sampling was restricted to post-peak T cell response timepoints.

The CDR3 has 18 residues. Germline V gene sequence: CDR1 LGHNA, CDR2 YSLEER. V lost 1 base and J lost 3, with 16 bases in between. The chain is built from TRBV4-3 and TRBJ2-6; D might be TRBD1 (6 bases). The material sequenced was peripheral blood. This TCR came from an adult in good health. In DNA form, the CDR3 reads TGCGCCAGCAGCCAAGGTCTACTGGGGGCGGGTGGGGCCAACGTCCTGACTTTC. Its protein is CASSQGLLGAGGANVLTF.